This T cell receptor (beta chain) was captured in a study of siplizumab effects on memory and regulatory T cells. Overall study results and limits: Suppressive activity of Tregs proliferating in siplizumab cultures remained unconfirmed. Naive T cell populations appeared to exhibit greater diversity than memory cells and appeared to be major alloresponse contributors. Sequences below about 10^-5 frequency were poorly captured. As a result, only a minor fraction of alloreactive clones mapped to unstimulated subsets.

For every sample, 90,000 to 100,000 TCR templates were assayed. Some clones are missing from TCRdb's copy, which holds only in-frame ones; the method was immunoSEQ multiplex PCR. Among under 100,000 clones, roughly 86% were seen once, and the ten largest hold roughly 1.5%. On this clone: Antigen specificity is unknown.

Per germline, CDR1 SGHKS and CDR2 YYEKEE (reference sequence). CDR3 length equals 14 residues. V dropped 4 bases and J dropped 2 bases, with 12 bases sitting between them. The specimen sequenced was Tregs sorted from blood. The genes are TRBV5-5 and TRBJ1-2, with D perhaps matching TRBD1 (5 bases). This TCR came from a human donor in good health. The CDR3: CASSLGPGNYGYTF. In DNA form, the CDR3 reads TGTGCCAGCAGCCTGGGTCCAGGGAACTATGGCTACACCTTC.